The 23 T cell receptor beta chains reported below all come from one sample, sequenced in a study of CD8+ T cells in alopecia areata. Extracted RNA was reverse transcribed, and the resulting cDNA served as sequencing template. Clones were sequenced by immunoSEQ multiplex PCR, and TCRdb holds only the in-frame ones, with some missing. The sample holds roughly 120,000 clones, and no clone turns up only once. The sequencing input was lesional skin. These receptor sequences come from a C3H/HeJ mouse with alopecia areata. Strain haplotype (MHC): H2-k.

This clone was seen ten or more times. Each gene name is a mouse one. The read halts 4 residues ahead of the CDR3 end, with the missing end drawn from the germline J gene. This rearrangement joins TRBV19 to TRBJ2-5; 10 positions agree with TRBD1. CDR1 is FNHDT and CDR2 is SITEND in the germline V gene (reference sequence). The V and J ends lost 5 bases and 3 bases, in that order; junction bases with no gene match: 0. The CDR3 consists of 13 residues. The CDR3 loop reads CASRDRGQDTQYF. The sequenced part of the CDR3 DNA is TGTGCCAGCAGGGACAGGGGGCAAGAC.

Points on this clone: All gene names here are mouse names. Coverage ceases 4 residues before the CDR3 finishes, and the germline J gene fills in the end. This chain connects TRBV13-3 to TRBJ2-5, with 14 bases that match TRBD2. This CDR3 is 18 amino acids long. V trimming: 0 bases; J trimming: 3 bases; junction bases outside the gene matches: 6. Germline CDR1 is NNHDY and CDR2 is SYVADS. CDR3 loop: CASSDGGDWGGDQDTQYF. The part of the CDR3 DNA that was read is TGTGCCAGCAGTGATGGCGGGGACTGGGGGGGCGATCAAGAC.

This clone was seen many times. Gene names are the mouse ones. The CDR3 DNA, read in part, is TGTGCCAGCCTCCCTGGGGTGGATGCT. It translates to CASLPGVDA. The full CDR3 reads CASLPGVDAEQFF. The V gene is TRBV13-3, the J gene TRBJ2-1; D is perhaps TRBD2 (6 bases). The read terminates 4 residues before the CDR3 end, so the remaining end is supplied by the germline J gene. This CDR3 region has 13 residues. Germline V gene data show CDR1 as NNHDY and CDR2 as SYVADS. V dropped 7 bases and J dropped 5 bases, with 13 bases sitting between them.

The table lists this clone with many counts. The gene names here belong to mouse. Read coverage stops 4 residues before the CDR3 terminus; the germline J gene supplies the remainder. The chain recombines TRBV13-3 with TRBJ1-4; 7 nucleotides agree with TRBD1. Germline CDR1 NNHDY, CDR2 SYVADS. The CDR3 has 13 amino acids. CDR3 region: CASSPDRAERLFF. The CDR3 DNA, read in part, is TGTGCCAGCAGTCCTGACAGGGCCGAA.

With respect to this clone: Gene names denote mouse genes. This CDR3 reads CASSDATGGSLSNTLYF. Partial CDR3 DNA: TGTGCCAGCAGTGATGCAACTGGGGGGTCCCTTTCAAAC. This sequence joins TRBV13-3 and TRBJ2-4, with TRBD2 matching over 9 bases. From the germline J gene comes the end of the CDR3, since the read stops 4 residues before it. This CDR3 spans 17 amino acids. Germline CDR1 reads NNHDY; CDR2 reads SYVADS.

On this clone: Gene names refer to mouse genes. The read stops 4 residues short of the end of the CDR3; the missing end is completed from the germline J gene. This chain links TRBV17 with TRBJ2-1, with 8 nucleotides matching TRBD2. The junction had 3 bases not matched to a gene; V was cut back by 2 bases and J by 6 bases. CDR3 size: 14 residues. Germline V gene sequence: CDR1 MNHDT, CDR2 YYDKIL. CDR3 in amino acids: CASSRTTGAAEQFF. Incomplete CDR3 DNA: TGTGCTAGCAGTAGAACGACTGGGGCTGCT. The variable domain in full, with the rest retrieved from reference TRBV17 and TRBJ2-1, is DTTVKQNPRYKLARVGKPVNLICSQTMNHDTMYWYQKKPNQAPKLLLFYYDKILNREADTFEKFQSSRPNNSFCSLYIGSAGLEYSAMYLCASSRTTGAAEQFFGPGTRLTVL.

Comments on this clone: Gene and germline names: mouse. Sequencing ends 4 residues short of the CDR3 end; the germline J gene provides the rest. The chain combines TRBV19 with TRBJ1-1; D is possibly TRBD1 (6 bases). The length of the CDR3 is 15 residues. Germline V gene lookup returns CDR1 FNHDT and CDR2 SITEND (reference sequence). Trimming stripped 4 bases from V and 0 bases from J, with 13 bases between. This CDR3 is CASSLRDKTNTEVFF. The sequenced CDR3 bases are TGTGCCAGCAGTCTCCGGGACAAAACAAACACA.

As for this clone: Genes and germline come from the mouse. The CDR3 bases that were read are TGTGCCAGCAGTCCCCCCTGGGGGTCTAGTGCAGAA. This translates into CASSPPWGSSAE. The full-length CDR3 reads as CASSPPWGSSAETLYF. This chain joins TRBV19 and TRBJ2-3; 7 nucleotides line up with TRBD2. The read falls 4 residues short of the CDR3 end, and the missing part is taken from the germline J gene. Losses at the gene ends were 4 bases for V and 0 bases for J; bases not matched to a gene: 8. Germline CDR1 is FNHDT and CDR2 is SITEND (reference sequence). This CDR3 is built from 16 residues.

With regard to this clone: The genes and germline here are from mouse. The read ends 4 residues early relative to the CDR3; the germline J gene fills the gap. The V call is TRBV1, the J call TRBJ1-2, with 7 bases aligning to TRBD1. There are 15 residues in the CDR3. Trimming took 0 bases from V and 0 from J; bases not matched to a gene: 1. Germline V lookup: CDR1 NSQYPW, CDR2 LRSPGD (reference sequence). The CDR3 bases that were read are TGCACCTGCAGTGCAGATGGACAGGCAAACTCC. Its protein is CTCSADGQANS. The entire CDR3 is CTCSADGQANSDYTF. The full variable domain, rest sourced from reference TRBV1 and TRBJ1-2, is VTLLEQNPRWRLVPRGQAVNLRCILKNSQYPWMSWYQQDLQKQLQWLFTLRSPGDKEVKSLPGADYLATRVTDTELRLQVANMSQGRTLYCTCSADGQANSDYTFGSGTRLLVI.

In its sample, this clone was seen many times. Genes and germline come from the mouse. The CDR3 is cut off 4 residues early in the read; its end comes from the germline J gene. The chain is built from TRBV13-3 and TRBJ1-1, with 11 bases lining up with TRBD1. The germline CDR1 and CDR2 sequences are NNHDY and SYVADS. Losses at the gene ends were 4 bases for V and 3 bases for J; bases not matched to a gene: 5. The length of the CDR3 is 15 residues. The chain's CDR3 is CASSPGQGADTEVFF. Partial CDR3 DNA: TGTGCCAGCAGTCCAGGACAGGGGGCGGACACA.

This clone came up a few times. Genes and germline come from the mouse. The missing CDR3 end, 4 residues past where the read stops, is filled in from the germline J gene. The chain has TRBV13-3 and TRBJ2-1; 10 bases are shared with TRBD2. The J segment lost 6 bases and the V segment lost 2 bases, leaving 5 bases of the junction unmatched. CDR1 NNHDY and CDR2 SYVADS come from the germline V gene. The CDR3 totals 15 residues. CDR3: CASSEAGLGLAEQFF. CDR3 DNA (partial): TGTGCCAGCAGTGAGGCGGGACTGGGGCTTGCT.

A note on this clone: Gene names refer to mouse genes. The read halts 4 residues ahead of the CDR3 end, with the missing end drawn from the germline J gene. This chain connects TRBV13-1 to TRBJ1-1; 10 bases are shared with TRBD1. The CDR3 contains 15 residues. Germline V gives CDR1 NSHNY, CDR2 SYGAGN. CDR3 protein: CASSARQGANSEVFF. The CDR3 DNA, read in part, is TGTGCCAGCAGTGCCAGACAGGGGGCAAACTCA.

This clone was seen many times. Gene names are mouse gene names. The CDR3 extends 4 residues past the end of the read, so its final part is completed from the germline J gene. The chain recombines TRBV13-3 with TRBJ2-5, with 10 bases lining up with TRBD1. This CDR3 spans 14 amino acids. In germline, CDR1 is NNHDY, CDR2 SYVADS. CDR3 DNA (partial): TGTGCCAGCAGTGCGGGACAGGGGTGGGAC. Protein product: CASSAGQGWD. The whole CDR3 reads CASSAGQGWDTQYF. The whole variable domain, remainder taken from reference TRBV13-3 and TRBJ2-5, is EAAVTQSPRSKVAVTGGKVTLSCHQTNNHDYMYWYRQDTGHGLRLIHYSYVADSTEKGDIPDGYKASRPSQENFSLILELASLSQTAVYFCASSAGQGWDTQYFGPGTRLLVL.

This clone was detected ten times or more. The database protein in TCRdb disagrees with the DNA translation at residue 13; the sequence shown here was translated from the DNA. Mouse germline and gene names are used. Read coverage stops 3 residues before the CDR3 terminus; the germline J gene supplies the remainder. This sequence joins TRBV13-3 and TRBJ1-3; D might be TRBD1 (6 bases). The CDR3 is 16 amino acids. The ends were cut back, 1 base at V and 0 bases at J, with 11 bases in the middle. The germline CDR1 and CDR2 sequences are NNHDY and SYVADS. The DNA read from the CDR3 is TGTGCCAGCAGTGATACCGGGACATTTTCTGGAAATACG. This encodes CASSDTGTFSGNT. The CDR3 reads in full as CASSDTGTFSGNTLYF.

Points on this clone: Gene names refer to mouse genes. The read finishes 4 residues shy of the CDR3 end, and the germline J gene is used to complete it. The rearrangement uses TRBV13-3 and TRBJ2-3, with 10 positions matching TRBD1. The CDR3 is made up of 16 amino acids. Germline CDR1 NNHDY, CDR2 SYVADS. With V trimmed by 4 bases and J by 3 bases, 8 bases remained unmatched. Incomplete CDR3 DNA: TGTGCCAGCAGTCCCGGGACAGGGGAACGGGCAGAA. It translates to CASSPGTGERAE. The CDR3 reads in full as CASSPGTGERAETLYF.

This clone was counted a few times. Gene names refer to mouse genes. The CDR3 is CASSAGENTLYF. The part of the CDR3 DNA that was read is TGTGCCAGCAGCGCAGGGGAGAAC. This chain uses TRBV19 with TRBJ2-4; D is possibly TRBD1 (6 bases). The CDR3 end falls 4 residues outside the read, so it is completed with the germline J gene. The CDR3 consists of 12 residues. Germline CDR1 is FNHDT and CDR2 is SITEND (reference sequence).

The table lists this clone with a few counts. Here the gene names and germline are mouse. The CDR3 extends 4 residues past the end of the read, so its final part is completed from the germline J gene. The V gene is TRBV13-1, the J gene TRBJ1-2, with 8 bases fitting TRBD1. Per the germline V gene, CDR1 is NSHNY and CDR2 is SYGAGN. The V segment lost 1 base and the J segment 0 bases; nucleotides outside the gene matches: 5. This CDR3 has 16 amino acids. CDR3 residues: CASSDSLGQANSDYTF. CDR3 DNA, as far as it was read: TGTGCCAGCAGTGATTCCCTGGGACAGGCAAACTCC.

This clone was seen a handful of times. The TCRdb protein and the DNA translation do not line up at residue 13; the protein shown here was made by translating the DNA. Gene names are mouse gene names. The read comes to an end 3 residues before the CDR3 does, leaving the germline J gene to fill in the end. The rearrangement links TRBV13-1 to TRBJ1-6, with 7 nucleotides matching TRBD1. TRBJ1-6 belongs to the ORF category, with a function that is uncertain. J was trimmed by 5 bases and V by 0 bases; bases with no gene match: 5. Germline V gene lookup returns CDR1 NSHNY and CDR2 SYGAGN. There are 16 residues in the CDR3. The CDR3 is CASSDAGGTDNSPLYF. The covered CDR3 bases are TGTGCCAGCAGTGATGCTGGCGGGACAGATAATTCGCCC.

This clone was seen more than once but under ten times. All gene names here are mouse names. The DNA ends 4 residues before the CDR3 does, and the rest of the CDR3 is filled in from the germline J gene. The V call is TRBV13-2, the J call TRBJ2-7; perhaps TRBD2 as D (7 bases). The V gene's germline CDR1 is NNHNN and CDR2 SYGAGS (reference sequence). The CDR3 is made up of 15 amino acids. Trimming left V 1 base short and J 0 bases short, with 11 bases between. The CDR3 bases that were read are TGTGCCAGCGGTGATCGGGGGGCCCTCTCCTAT. This gives the protein CASGDRGALSY. Given in full, the CDR3 is CASGDRGALSYEQYF.

Details on this clone: TCRdb lists a protein that is different at residue 12 from the translated DNA; the protein given here uses the DNA translation. Gene names denote mouse genes. The CDR3 end is not reached by the read, which stops 3 residues before it; the germline J gene fills it in. The chain carries TRBV1 and TRBJ1-6, with a tentative D call TRBD1 (5 bases). TRBJ1-6 is identified as an open reading frame with a role that is uncertain. Germline V gene lookup returns CDR1 NSQYPW and CDR2 LRSPGD (reference sequence). V lost 1 base, J lost 8 bases, and 12 bases lay in between. This CDR3 contains 15 residues. CDR3 DNA (partial): TGCACCTGCAGTGCAGGACAGAAATCTTATTCGCCC. As protein: CTCSAGQKSYSP. The whole CDR3 is CTCSAGQKSYSPLYF.

The sample holds many counts of this clone. The gene names given are mouse names. From the germline J gene comes the end of the CDR3, since the read stops 4 residues before it. The rearrangement joins TRBV13-3 to TRBJ1-1, with TRBD1 matching over 7 bases. Germline V lookup: CDR1 NNHDY, CDR2 SYVADS. V lost 1 base, J lost 4 bases, and 4 bases stayed unmatched. The CDR3 spans 14 residues. CDR3 DNA, as far as it was read: TGTGCCAGCAGTGATCGGGCAGGGGGCACA. Its protein product is CASSDRAGGT. The entire CDR3 protein is CASSDRAGGTEVFF.

This clone was seen a few times. Mouse gene names apply. The CDR3 end lies 4 residues beyond the end of the read and is filled in from the germline J gene. The gene calls are TRBV17 and TRBJ2-5; no firm D call. The ends were cut back, 5 bases at V and 0 bases at J, with 12 bases in the middle. This CDR3 comprises 15 residues. Germline assignment: CDR1 MNHDT and CDR2 YYDKIL. CDR3 DNA (partial): TGTGCTAGCAGTCCCCTGACAACTAACCAAGAC. Encoded protein: CASSPLTTNQD. The CDR3 in its entirety is CASSPLTTNQDTQYF. The variable domain in full, with the rest retrieved from reference TRBV17 and TRBJ2-5, is DTTVKQNPRYKLARVGKPVNLICSQTMNHDTMYWYQKKPNQAPKLLLFYYDKILNREADTFEKFQSSRPNNSFCSLYIGSAGLEYSAMYLCASSPLTTNQDTQYFGPGTRLLVL.

Notes on this clone: Germline and genes here are mouse. The CDR3 extends 4 residues past the end of the read, so its final part is completed from the germline J gene. The V call is TRBV19, the J call TRBJ2-2; a weak D match, TRBD1 (5 bases). V gave up 5 bases and J gave up 0 bases, with 8 bases separating them. CDR1 and CDR2 from the germline V gene are FNHDT and SITEND (reference sequence). This CDR3 is built from 14 residues. The sequenced CDR3 bases are TGTGCCAGCAGCGGACATCCAAACACCGGG. It is translated as CASSGHPNTG. The whole CDR3 region reads CASSGHPNTGQLYF. Using reference TRBV19 and TRBJ2-2 for the parts outside the CDR3, the full variable domain is GGIITQTPKFLIGQEGQKLTLKCQQNFNHDTMYWYRQDSGKGLRLIYYSITENDLQKGDLSEGYDASREKKSSFSLTVTSAQKNEMAVFLCASSGHPNTGQLYFGEGSKLTVL.